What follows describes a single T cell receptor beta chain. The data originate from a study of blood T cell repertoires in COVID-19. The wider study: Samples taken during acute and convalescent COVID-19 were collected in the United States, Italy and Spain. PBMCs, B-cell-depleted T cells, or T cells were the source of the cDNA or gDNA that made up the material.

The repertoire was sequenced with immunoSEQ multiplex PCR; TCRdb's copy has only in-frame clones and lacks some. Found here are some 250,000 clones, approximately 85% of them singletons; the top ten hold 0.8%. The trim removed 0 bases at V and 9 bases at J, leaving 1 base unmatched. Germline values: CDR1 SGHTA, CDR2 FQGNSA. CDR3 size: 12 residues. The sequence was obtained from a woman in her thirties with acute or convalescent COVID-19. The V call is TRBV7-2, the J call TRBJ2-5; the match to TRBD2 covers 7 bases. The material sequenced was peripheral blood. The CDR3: CASSLAGRAQYF. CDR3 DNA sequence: TGTGCCAGCAGCTTAGCGGGGAGGGCCCAGTACTTC.